The rows below give T cell receptor beta chains drawn from one sample of a study of CD8+ T cells in alopecia areata. Clones were sequenced by immunoSEQ multiplex PCR, and TCRdb holds only the in-frame ones, with some missing. The repertoire holds about 7,400 clones, with just over 65% as singletons. The sample here was skin, taken at week 0. All receptors derive from a human donor with alopecia areata. Each CDR3 is given with its conserved first and last residue. Fields, in order: V gene, D gene, J gene, clone size, CDR3 DNA, CDR3 protein. The D gene is left open where the match is weak. Not every row has a clone size; where given, it reads once, few, many or a size class.

TRBV6-5	-	TRBJ1-3	-	TGTGCCAGCAGTTACGGAGTGCGGTCCTCTGGAAACACCATATATTTT	CASSYGVRSSGNTIYF
TRBV19	TRBD2	TRBJ2-1	-	TGTGCCACCAGCAGCGGGGACTACAATGAGCAGTTCTTC	CATSSGDYNEQFF
TRBV5-6	-	TRBJ2-3	-	TGTGCCAGCAGCTTGGGGACAGTGGGTACGCAGTATTTT	CASSLGTVGTQYF
TRBV27	-	TRBJ1-4	-	TGTGCCAGCAGTTTATCGAATTTAGGGCCCAAACTGTTTTTT	CASSLSNLGPKLFF
TRBV10-1	TRBD2	TRBJ2-1	few	TGCGCCAGCAGTACCACCGGACTAGGCAGTGAGCAGTTCTTC	CASSTTGLGSEQFF
TRBV7-2	-	TRBJ1-6	few	TGTGCCAGCAGCTTAGAGATAGGGTCACCCCTCCACTTT	CASSLEIGSPLHF
TRBV4-2	-	TRBJ2-7	-	TGTGCCAGCAGCCAGGCCGGGACGGACTTTTCCTACGAGCAGTACTTC	CASSQAGTDFSYEQYF
TRBV27	TRBD1	TRBJ2-2	few	TGTGCCAGCAGTTTTCCCCGACAGGGGTCGCGGGACACCGGGGAGCTGTTTTTT	CASSFPRQGSRDTGELFF
TRBV7-2	-	TRBJ1-5	-	TGTGCCAGCAGCGAAAGAAGCAATCAGCCCCAGCATTTT	CASSERSNQPQHF
TRBV4-2	-	TRBJ2-3	few	TGTGCCAGCAGCCAAACAGGGGATACGCAGTATTTT	CASSQTGDTQYF
TRBV4-3	-	TRBJ2-7	-	TGCGCCAGCAGCCAAGAATTGAGTTACTACGAGCAGTACTTC	CASSQELSYYEQYF
TRBV13	TRBD1	TRBJ2-7	-	TGTGCCAGCAGCTTATCCGGGACAGGGATCCACGAGCAGTACTTC	CASSLSGTGIHEQYF
TRBV5-5	TRBD1	TRBJ1-2	-	TGTGCCAGCAGCCCGGACAGGGACTCCTATGGCTACACCTTC	CASSPDRDSYGYTF
TRBV7-8	-	TRBJ1-4	-	TGTGCCAGCAGCTTAGACCCCCGAGGGGAAAAACTGTTTTTT	CASSLDPRGEKLFF
TRBV5-4	-	TRBJ2-1	-	TGTGCCAGCAGCTCCGCGGGACTTTACAATGAGCAGTTCTTC	CASSSAGLYNEQFF
TRBV9	TRBD2	TRBJ2-3	once	TGTGCCAGCAGCCGGGTTAGCGGGGGCTTACCTAGCACAGATACGCAGTATTTT	CASSRVSGGLPSTDTQYF
TRBV6-1	-	TRBJ2-7	few	TGTGCCAGCAGGGGGGTTTCCTACGAGCAGTACTTC	CASRGVSYEQYF
TRBV2	-	TRBJ1-2	-	TGTGCCAGCAGTACCCCTCCTTATCGATGGAAGACCTATGGCTACACCTTC	CASSTPPYRWKTYGYTF
TRBV27	TRBD1	TRBJ1-2	once	TGTGCCAGCAGTTACGACAGGGAATTATATGGCTACACCTTC	CASSYDRELYGYTF
TRBV11-1	-	TRBJ2-2	-	TGTGCCAGCAGCTGGGATCCTTTAGTCGCCGGGGAGCTGTTTTTT	CASSWDPLVAGELFF
TRBV27	-	TRBJ1-3	-	TGTGCCAGCAGTTTATATCCCCCGGTGGTCCCCTCTGGAAACACCATATATTTT	CASSLYPPVVPSGNTIYF
TRBV5-8	-	TRBJ2-5	-	TGTGCCAGCAGCTTGGGTGTGGGTTGGAAGACCCAGTACTTC	CASSLGVGWKTQYF
TRBV11-2	-	TRBJ1-1	few	TGTGCCAGCAGCAAGAACACTGAAGCTTTCTTT	CASSKNTEAFF
TRBV10-3	TRBD1	TRBJ2-3	few	TGTGCCGCCCGGGACAGGGAAAGCGATACGCAGTATTTT	CAARDRESDTQYF
TRBV12-5	-	TRBJ2-1	few	TGTGCTAGTGGTTTGGTACTATCTAGGACGGCCATCTCGAACTCCTACAATGAGCAGTTCTTC	CASGLVLSRTAISNSYNEQFF
TRBV19	TRBD2	TRBJ2-1	-	TGTGCCAGTAGTCCGACCGGGCTAGCGGGGGGGCAGTATGAGCAGTTCTTC	CASSPTGLAGGQYEQFF
TRBV11-2	TRBD1	TRBJ2-1	few	TGTGCCAGCAGCTTAGAACAGGGGCCCTACAATGAGCAGTTCTTC	CASSLEQGPYNEQFF
TRBV30	-	TRBJ2-3	-	TGTGCCTGGGGCGGAGGGGCTACCCCTCGCACAGATACGCAGTATTTT	CAWGGGATPRTDTQYF
TRBV6-4	-	TRBJ1-5	few	TGTGCCAGCAGTACAGGGTCCGGTCAGCCCCAGCATTTT	CASSTGSGQPQHF
TRBV7-9	-	TRBJ2-7	few	TGTGCCAGCAGCCCGAGCTCCTACGAGCAGTACTTC	CASSPSSYEQYF
TRBV29-1	-	TRBJ1-2	-	TGCAGCGTTGAAATAGCGAGTGGCTACACCTTC	CSVEIASGYTF
TRBV7-9	-	TRBJ2-5	-	TGTGCCAGCAGCCCCCGAGGACCGGAGACCCAGTACTTC	CASSPRGPETQYF
TRBV19	-	TRBJ2-2	-	TGTGCCAGTAGTTTCCTCTGGGTCCGAACCGGGGAGCTGTTTTTT	CASSFLWVRTGELFF
TRBV12-5	-	TRBJ1-1	-	TGTGCTAGTGGTTTGGAACAGGGTAGGAACACTGAAGCTTTCTTT	CASGLEQGRNTEAFF
TRBV2	-	TRBJ2-7	-	TGTGCCAGCTATCCAGGTGACTCCTACGAGCAGTACTTC	CASYPGDSYEQYF
TRBV7-2	TRBD1	TRBJ1-2	few	TGTGCCAGCAGCTTGGGACAGACAATCTATGGCTACACCTTC	CASSLGQTIYGYTF
TRBV5-1	-	TRBJ1-5	-	TGCGCCAGCAGCTTGGCAGGACATAGCAATCAGCCCCAGCATTTT	CASSLAGHSNQPQHF
TRBV30	-	TRBJ1-2	-	TGTGCCTGGAGTGTATGGTATGGCTACACCTTC	CAWSVWYGYTF
TRBV2	-	TRBJ1-5	-	TGTGCCAGCAGTGCGGACGGTAGCAATCAGCCCCAGCATTTT	CASSADGSNQPQHF
TRBV4-1	-	TRBJ1-6	-	TGCGCCAGCAGCCAATTCCCAGTGGATAATTCACCCCTCCACTTT	CASSQFPVDNSPLHF
TRBV5-4	-	TRBJ2-3	-	TGTGCCAGCAGCTTGGGACAGGCGGACACAGATACGCAGTATTTT	CASSLGQADTDTQYF
TRBV4-2	TRBD2	TRBJ2-3	-	TGTGCCAGCAGCCCGTCGACTAGCGGGGGGGCAGATACGCAGTATTTT	CASSPSTSGGADTQYF
TRBV18	-	TRBJ1-3	-	TGTGCCGGAGCTCGAGGCGTCGGCTCTGGAAACACCATATATTTT	CAGARGVGSGNTIYF
TRBV6-4	TRBD2	TRBJ2-1	-	TGTGCCAGCAGTGACTCTCTAGCGGGGGGCAATGAGCAGTTCTTC	CASSDSLAGGNEQFF